Listed below are T cell receptor beta chains from one sample, sequenced in a study of blood T cell repertoires in COVID-19. Method: immunoSEQ multiplex PCR; TCRdb's copy keeps in-frame clones and lacks some. Among about 80,000 clones listed, more than 70% were seen once. Sequenced input: peripheral blood. The receptors shown here come from a man between 70 and 80 years old with active or convalescent COVID-19. CDR3s include the opening cysteine and the closing phenylalanine or tryptophan. Each record gives: clone size, D gene, J gene, V gene, CDR3 protein, CDR3 DNA. A D gene is named only where the DNA matches it firmly. Clone size is given for some rows only: seen once, a few or many times, or a class if the clone is expanded.

>.|TRBD1|TRBJ2-6|TRBV4-1
CASSPPRDRDSGANVLTF
TGCGCCAGCTCCCCGCCCCGGGACAGGGATTCTGGGGCCAACGTCCTGACTTTC
>.|.|TRBJ1-1|TRBV19
CASSYSSGIAEAFF
TGTGCCAGTAGTTACTCGTCGGGGATCGCTGAAGCTTTCTTT
>.|.|TRBJ2-1|TRBV6-2/TRBV6-3
CASSLGGVYNEQFF
TGTGCCAGCAGTTTGGGGGGTGTCTACAATGAGCAGTTCTTC
>few|.|TRBJ2-1|TRBV5-1
CASSYQGSGNEQFF
TGCGCCAGCAGCTATCAGGGATCAGGCAATGAGCAGTTCTTC
>.|.|TRBJ2-4|TRBV5-4
CASLVGNIQYF
TGTGCCAGCCTAGTTGGAAACATTCAGTACTTC
>.|.|TRBJ1-5|TRBV4-2
CASSQAEGVSNQPQHF
TGTGCCAGCAGCCAAGCTGAGGGTGTCAGCAATCAGCCCCAGCATTTT
>few|TRBD1|TRBJ1-6|TRBV27
CASGRQGGGGSPLHF
TGTGCCAGCGGACGACAGGGGGGGGGCGGTTCACCCCTCCACTTT
>.|.|TRBJ1-2|TRBV4-1
CASSQDIIRGADGYTF
TGCGCCAGCAGCCAAGATATAATCAGGGGCGCGGATGGCTACACCTTC
>.|.|TRBJ2-2|TRBV7-8
CASSPLHLTGELFF
TGTGCCAGCAGCCCACTGCACCTAACCGGGGAGCTGTTTTTT
>.|TRBD2|TRBJ2-4|TRBV28
CASTRAGGYIQYF
TGTGCCAGCACGCGGGCGGGGGGGTACATTCAGTACTTC
>.|TRBD1|TRBJ1-5|TRBV29-1
CSVVLGGEGQPQHF
TGCAGCGTTGTTTTAGGGGGCGAGGGTCAGCCCCAGCATTTT
>.|.|TRBJ1-1|TRBV12-1
CASNRVMNTEAFF
TGTGCCAGCAACAGGGTCATGAACACTGAAGCTTTCTTT
>.|.|TRBJ1-1|TRBV2
CASKQRGVNTEAFF
TGTGCCAGCAAACAAAGGGGTGTCAACACTGAAGCTTTCTTT
>.|.|TRBJ2-5|TRBV6-4
CASSEQGGETQYF
TGTGCCAGCAGTGAACAGGGTGGGGAGACCCAGTACTTC
>.|TRBD1|TRBJ1-6|TRBV6-5
CASRTGAWGSPLHF
TGTGCCAGCAGGACAGGGGCGTGGGGTTCACCCCTCCACTTT
>.|.|TRBJ2-7|TRBV30
CAWSGQGNEQYF
TGTGCCTGGAGCGGGCAGGGGAACGAGCAGTACTTC
>.|.|TRBJ2-7|TRBV7-2
CASSLMGGGQGEQYF
TGTGCCAGCAGCTTAATGGGCGGGGGCCAGGGAGAGCAGTACTTC
>.|.|TRBJ2-7|TRBV13
CASSLNYADYEQYF
TGTGCCAGCAGTCTAAATTATGCCGACTACGAGCAGTACTTC
>.|TRBD2|TRBJ2-3|TRBV30
CAWSFISGGTDTQYF
TGTGCCTGGTCCTTTATTAGCGGGGGCACAGATACGCAGTATTTT
>.|.|TRBJ1-1|TRBV2
CASSERQNTEAFF
TGTGCCAGCAGTGAACGACAGAACACTGAAGCTTTCTTT
>.|.|TRBJ2-7|TRBV10-2
CASSDWTAANYEQYF
TGCGCCAGCAGTGACTGGACTGCCGCGAACTACGAGCAGTACTTC
>.|.|TRBJ1-3|TRBV6-1
CASSEWDIANTIYF
TGTGCCAGCAGTGAATGGGACATCGCAAACACCATATATTTT
>.|.|TRBJ2-2|TRBV2
CASMYSGFNTGELFF
TGTGCCAGCATGTATTCGGGGTTCAACACCGGGGAGCTGTTTTTT
>.|TRBD1|TRBJ2-3|TRBV9
CASSAQGATDTQYF
TGTGCCAGCAGCGCCCAGGGGGCCACAGATACGCAGTATTTT
>.|TRBD1|TRBJ2-7|TRBV6-5
CASRPLGTDSYEQYF
TGTGCCAGCAGACCTCTCGGGACAGACTCCTACGAGCAGTACTTC
>once|.|TRBJ2-5|TRBV6-1
CASSEGQTRKTQYF
TGTGCCAGCAGTGAAGGGCAGACAAGGAAGACCCAGTACTTC
>.|TRBD1|TRBJ1-6|TRBV5-1
CASSLEAGGLNSPLHF
TGCGCCAGCAGCTTGGAGGCAGGGGGCCTGAATTCACCCCTCCACTTT
>few|.|TRBJ2-2|TRBV5-6
CASSLGRNTGELFF
TGTGCCAGCAGCTTGGGTCGGAACACCGGGGAGCTGTTTTTT
>.|TRBD2|TRBJ2-3|TRBV10-3
CAIGGDTDTQYF
TGTGCCATCGGGGGGGACACAGATACGCAGTATTTT
>many|TRBD2|TRBJ2-1|TRBV2
CASGTSGGAYEQFF
TGTGCCAGCGGGACTAGCGGGGGGGCTTATGAGCAGTTCTTC
>.|.|TRBJ2-5|TRBV2
CASRPTDSSSETQYF
TGTGCCAGCAGGCCGACTGACTCCTCTAGCGAGACCCAGTACTTC
>.|.|TRBJ1-1|TRBV11-3
CASSLAGEAFF
TGTGCCAGCAGCTTAGCCGGTGAAGCTTTCTTT
>.|TRBD2|TRBJ2-7|TRBV11-2
CASSLGGGESSYEQYF
TGTGCCAGCAGCTTAGGCGGGGGGGAAAGCTCCTACGAGCAGTACTTC
>.|.|TRBJ1-6|TRBV3-1/TRBV3-2
CASSHRQSQDGPLHF
TGTGCCAGCAGCCACCGACAGTCCCAGGATGGACCCCTCCACTTT
>.|TRBD1|TRBJ1-1|TRBV4-1
CASSRQGNTEAFF
TGCGCCAGCAGCCGACAGGGGAACACTGAAGCTTTCTTT
>.|TRBD1|TRBJ1-2|TRBV19
CASSPGQGAKGYTF
TGTGCCAGTAGCCCTGGACAGGGAGCGAAGGGCTACACCTTC
>.|.|TRBJ2-1|TRBV24-1
CATGAYNEQFF
TGTGCCACGGGGGCGTACAATGAGCAGTTCTTC
>.|.|TRBJ1-4|TRBV5-4
CASSFSSNEKLFF
TGTGCCAGCAGCTTTAGCAGTAATGAAAAACTGTTTTTT
>.|.|TRBJ1-6|TRBV28
CASSRTEGYSPLHF
TGTGCCAGCAGTCGGACAGAAGGGTACTCACCCCTCCACTTT
>.|TRBD1|TRBJ2-6|TRBV25-1
CASRPGQGFAGANVLTF
TGTGCCAGCAGACCGGGACAGGGTTTTGCTGGGGCCAACGTCCTGACTTTC
>.|.|TRBJ2-1|TRBV29-1
CSAETDPGNEQFF
TGCAGCGCTGAGACCGACCCGGGGAATGAGCAGTTCTTC
>.|.|TRBJ1-1|TRBV21-1
CASGDRETEAFF
TGTGCCAGCGGCGACAGGGAAACTGAAGCTTTCTTT
>few|TRBD2|TRBJ2-5|TRBV12-3/TRBV12-4
CASSLDGGGTQYF
TGTGCCAGCAGTTTAGACGGGGGGGGGACCCAGTACTTC
>.|TRBD2|TRBJ2-3|TRBV7-9
CASSSTSTSGGKAQYF
TGTGCCAGCAGCTCAACTTCGACTAGCGGGGGTAAGGCGCAGTATTTT
>.|.|TRBJ1-2|TRBV29-1
CSVASGGGGTDGYTF
TGCAGCGTTGCTTCCGGGGGGGGCGGTACGGATGGCTACACCTTC
>.|TRBD2|TRBJ2-1|TRBV7-6
CASSSLAGGPVNEQFF
TGTGCCAGCAGCTCCTTAGCGGGGGGGCCAGTAAATGAGCAGTTCTTC
>.|.|TRBJ2-3|TRBV7-3
CASSSPGTDTQYF
TGTGCCAGCAGCTCACCCGGTACGGATACGCAGTATTTT
>.|.|TRBJ2-7|TRBV6-5
CASSKQPGLPYEQYF
TGTGCCAGCAGTAAACAACCGGGACTTCCCTACGAGCAGTACTTC
>once|.|TRBJ1-6|TRBV6-5
CASRSDINSPLHF
TGTGCCAGCAGATCCGACATTAATTCACCCCTCCACTTT